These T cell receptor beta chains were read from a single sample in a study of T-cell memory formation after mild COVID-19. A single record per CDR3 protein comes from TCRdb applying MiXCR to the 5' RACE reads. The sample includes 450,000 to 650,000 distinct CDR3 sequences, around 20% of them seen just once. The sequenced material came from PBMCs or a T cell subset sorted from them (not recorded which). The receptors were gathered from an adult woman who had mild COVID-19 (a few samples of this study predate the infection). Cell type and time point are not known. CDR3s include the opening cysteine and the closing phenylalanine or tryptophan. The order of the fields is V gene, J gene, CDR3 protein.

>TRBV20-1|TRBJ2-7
CSAREAGDYEQYF
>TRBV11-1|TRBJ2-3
CASSLGLAGHLDTQYF
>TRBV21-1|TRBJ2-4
CASSKGTSGAMKNIQYF
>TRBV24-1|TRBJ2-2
CATSSGPANTGELFF
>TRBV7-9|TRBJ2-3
CASSSNLRGADTQYF
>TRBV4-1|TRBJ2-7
CASSQPPGRAYEQYF
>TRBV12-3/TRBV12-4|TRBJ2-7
CASSHHGLAASYEQYF
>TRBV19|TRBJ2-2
CASSNAGELFF
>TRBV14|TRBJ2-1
CASSSSGNNEQFF
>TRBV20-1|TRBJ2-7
CSARGTSSYEQYF
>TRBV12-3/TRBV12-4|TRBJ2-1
CASRKDNEQFF
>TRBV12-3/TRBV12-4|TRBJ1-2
CASSYQTGGSNGYTF
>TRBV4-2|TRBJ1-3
CASSQDVGQGGNTIYF
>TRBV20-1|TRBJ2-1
CSARTYGRGSYNEQFF
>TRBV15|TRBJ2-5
CATSTRAPPRETQYF
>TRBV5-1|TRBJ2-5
CASSPSGQTLETQYF